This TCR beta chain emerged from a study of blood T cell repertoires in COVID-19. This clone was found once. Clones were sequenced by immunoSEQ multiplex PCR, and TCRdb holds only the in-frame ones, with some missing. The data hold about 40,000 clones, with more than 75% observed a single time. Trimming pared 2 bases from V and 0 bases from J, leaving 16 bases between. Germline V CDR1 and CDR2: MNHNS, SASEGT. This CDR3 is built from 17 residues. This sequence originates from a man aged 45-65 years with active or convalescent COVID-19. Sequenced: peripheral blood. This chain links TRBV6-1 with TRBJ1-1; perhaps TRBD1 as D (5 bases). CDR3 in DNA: TGTGCCAGCAGTGAAACAGTGCAGGGAAGCATGAACACTGAAGCTTTCTTT. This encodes CASSETVQGSMNTEAFF.